The present T cell receptor beta chain was sequenced within a study of T cells in Graves' hyperthyroidism and ophthalmopathy. Across the whole study: Peripheral blood was collected at initial diagnosis, before any treatment.

Diagnoses used clinical symptoms, serum thyroxine and TRAb, thyroid ultrasound and orbital computed tomography. Trimming pared 4 bases from V and 2 bases from J, leaving 11 bases between. There are 14 residues in the CDR3. Germline CDR1 MDHEN, CDR2 SYDVKM. This clonotype was seen at least ten times. What it recognizes is unknown. Amplification of TCR beta CDR3 regions used RNA as the template. The HTBI set primed first-round TCR CDR3 RT-PCR. One entry per CDR3 protein results from TCRdb running MiXCR on the multiplex PCR reads. The table lists approximately 400,000 distinct CDR3 sequences, about 15% of them singletons, with approximately 10% in the top ten. Regarding the study as a whole: Most thyroid clonotypes that were expanded above 0.001 also turned up in blood.

The gene calls are TRBV28 and TRBJ1-1; D is perhaps TRBD1 (5 bases). The source of this sequence is a woman aged 55-70 years with Graves' hyperthyroidism. The source material was blood. CDR3 loop: CASSSAGGNTEAFF. In DNA, the CDR3 is TGTGCCAGCAGTTCTGCTGGGGGAAACACTGAAGCTTTCTTT.